This passage covers 27 T cell receptor beta chains from one sample sequenced in a study of beta chain features in type 1 diabetes. General observations from the study: In every one of the four CD4+ subsets, TCRB CDR3s were moderately but significantly shorter in Type 1 diabetes patients.

cDNA synthesis used the whole RNA isolate, giving expressed TCRB sequences. The method was immunoSEQ multiplex PCR; TCRdb's version includes in-frame clones alone and lacks a portion of them. Of 150,000 to 200,000 clones in the sample, 7.8% were seen once. For these TCRs, the target antigens are not known. Input material: central memory CD4+ T cells from blood. All receptors come from a woman aged 40 to 50 with type 1 diabetes.

This chain uses TRBV28 with TRBJ1-2, with D tentatively TRBD1 (5 bases). The CDR3 is made up of 13 amino acids. Trimming removed 6 bases at V and 6 bases at J, with 14 bases between. Germline V lookup: CDR1 MDHEN, CDR2 SYDVKM. The CDR3 region is CASSTVGGNGYTF. CDR3 DNA sequence: TGTGCCAGCAGCACCGTGGGGGGTAATGGCTACACCTTC.

In this sample, this clone turned up a few times. This sequence joins TRBV29-1 and TRBJ1-2, with D possibly TRBD1 on 5 matching bases. Germline V lookup: CDR1 SQVTM, CDR2 ANQGSEA. The CDR3 is 12 residues long. Trimming cost V 7 bases and J 7 bases, with 16 bases left between them. CDR3 bases: TGCAGCGCCCAGATCGGGGGGGGTGGCTACACCTTC. It encodes CSAQIGGGGYTF.

The genes are TRBV28 and TRBJ1-2; D gene ambiguous. Trimming left V 7 bases short and J 7 bases short, with 25 bases between. Germline V lookup: CDR1 MDHEN, CDR2 SYDVKM. CDR3 length: 16 residues. CDR3 sequence: CASTTSAESGGFGYTF. The CDR3 nucleotides are TGTGCCAGCACCACCTCGGCCGAGTCTGGAGGGTTTGGCTACACCTTC.

For this clone: A much larger clone differs from this one at a single base, so this may be a read error. The sample contains more than one DNA sequence encoding this CDR3. The rearrangement joins TRBV9 to TRBJ1-1, with D hard to call. Germline CDR1 reads SGDLS; CDR2 reads YYNGEE. CDR3 length equals 12 residues. V lost 4 bases and J 1 base, leaving 5 bases between the germline ends. In DNA form, the CDR3 reads TGTGCCAGCAGCAACAGGAACACTGAAGCTTTCTTT. Its translation: CASSNRNTEAFF.

There are a few counts of this clone. The chain combines TRBV7-2 with TRBJ2-5; 7 positions match TRBD1. With 5 bases clipped from V and 5 bases from J, the junction kept 8 bases outside the gene matches. Germline loops: CDR1 SGHTA, CDR2 FQGNSA. This CDR3 region has 14 residues. CDR3 sequence (DNA): TGTGCCAGCAGCCGACAGGGCCAAATCGAGACCCAGTACTTC. Amino acids: CASSRQGQIETQYF.

The table lists this clone with a few counts. The chain links TRBV6-5 to TRBJ1-1; D gene ambiguous. Trimming pared 6 bases from V and 3 bases from J, leaving 11 bases between. The V gene's germline CDR1 is MNHEY and CDR2 SVGAGI. The CDR3 consists of 13 residues. The CDR3 is CASRVHADTEAFF. The CDR3 coding sequence is TGTGCCAGCAGAGTTCATGCGGACACTGAAGCTTTCTTT.

This chain links TRBV5-1 with TRBJ2-2, with D possibly matching TRBD1 (6 bases). In germline, CDR1 is SGHRS, CDR2 YFSETQ. This CDR3 is built from 16 residues. Trimming removed 0 bases at V and 4 bases at J, with 13 bases between. The CDR3 nucleotides are TGCGCCAGCAGCTTGGCCGGGACACCTAGCACCGGGGAGCTGTTTTTT. Its translation: CASSLAGTPSTGELFF. Variable domain in full (rest from reference TRBV5-1 and TRBJ2-2): KAGVTQTPRYLIKTRGQQVTLSCSPISGHRSVSWYQQTPGQGLQFLFEYFSETQRNKGNFPGRFSGRQFSNSRSEMNVSTLELGDSALYLCASSLAGTPSTGELFFGEGSRLTVL.

The chain employs TRBV29-1 and TRBJ1-4, with 8 bases fitting TRBD1. Germline V gene lookup returns CDR1 SQVTM and CDR2 ANQGSEA. The CDR3 loop spans 19 amino acids. After removal of 5 bases from V and 0 bases from J, the junction contained 17 bases not matched to a gene. This CDR3 is CSVLSGTKTGATTNEKLFF. The CDR3, as DNA: TGCAGCGTTCTATCGGGGACTAAGACAGGGGCGACAACTAATGAAAAACTGTTTTTT. Using reference TRBV29-1 and TRBJ1-4 for the parts outside the CDR3, the full variable domain is SAVISQKPSRDICQRGTSLTIQCQVDSQVTMMFWYRQQPGQSLTLIATANQGSEATYESGFVIDKFPISRPNLTFSTLTVSNMSPEDSSIYLCSVLSGTKTGATTNEKLFFGSGTQLSVL.

This rearrangement joins TRBV5-1 to TRBJ2-5; D is possibly TRBD2 (6 bases). V lost 6 bases and J 3 bases, leaving 9 bases between the germline ends. Germline values: CDR1 SGHRS, CDR2 YFSETQ. The CDR3 runs 12 residues. The CDR3 here is CASMGGEETQYF. The CDR3 region has the DNA TGCGCCAGCATGGGGGGTGAAGAGACCCAGTACTTC.

The rearrangement joins TRBV27 to TRBJ1-5, with 7 bases lining up with TRBD1. The J segment lost 7 bases and the V segment lost 5 bases, leaving 11 bases of the junction unmatched. The CDR3 has 15 residues. The germline CDR1 and CDR2 sequences are MNHEY and SMNVEV (reference sequence). The CDR3 nucleotides read TGTGCCAGCAGTCCCTACAGGGGTCTGGAACAGCCCCAGCATTTT. It yields the protein CASSPYRGLEQPQHF.

This clone came up many times. The chain carries TRBV29-1 and TRBJ2-1; 7 bases agree with TRBD1. Germline V lookup: CDR1 SQVTM, CDR2 ANQGSEA. V shed 5 bases and J 4 bases; nucleotides not matched to a gene: 14. The length of the CDR3 is 16 residues. The CDR3 DNA reads as TGCAGCGTTCCCACCCGCCGGACAGGAGATTACAATGAGCAGTTCTTC. The encoded protein is CSVPTRRTGDYNEQFF.

This clone was detected only a few times. The rearrangement uses TRBV29-1 and TRBJ1-5; TRBD1 aligns across 11 bases. This CDR3 contains 13 residues. Germline CDR1 is SQVTM and CDR2 is ANQGSEA. The V and J ends lost 6 bases and 7 bases, in that order; junction bases with no gene match: 5. CDR3 DNA: TGCAGCGTCGGACAGGGGGCAGGGCAGCCCCAGCATTTT. Translated, it gives CSVGQGAGQPQHF.

V usage is TRBV4-3 and J usage is TRBJ1-1; 9 bases are shared with TRBD1. J gave up 8 bases and V 1 base, and 5 bases lay outside the gene matches. The germline CDR1 and CDR2 sequences are LGHNA and YSLEER. The CDR3 totals 14 residues. This chain's CDR3 is CASSQGDREREAFF. DNA of the CDR3: TGCGCCAGCAGCCAAGGGGACAGGGAAAGGGAAGCTTTCTTT.

The chain carries TRBV4-2 and TRBJ1-6, with D maybe TRBD1 (5 bases). Germline-derived CDR1 and CDR2 are LGHNA and YNFKEQ. This CDR3 comprises 16 residues. V was shortened by 5 bases and J by 10 bases, with 21 bases between the two germline ends. CDR3 DNA: TGTGCCAGCAGCGGAGGAGGGGAAGGAGGGATATCACCCCTCCACTTT. Protein: CASSGGGEGGISPLHF.

This clone was detected ten times or more. The chain combines TRBV19 with TRBJ1-5, with 10 bases lining up with TRBD1. Germline lookup yields CDR1 LNHDA and CDR2 SQIVND (reference sequence). The CDR3 sequence is 17 residues long. Losses at the gene ends were 5 bases for V and 1 base for J; bases not matched to a gene: 8. The CDR3 loop reads CASSGGTGARSNQPQHF. CDR3 sequence (DNA): TGTGCCAGTAGTGGTGGGACAGGGGCTAGAAGCAATCAGCCCCAGCATTTT.

The chain's CDR3 is CASRAGGADTQYF. Written as DNA, the CDR3 is TGTGCCAGCAGGGCCGGGGGGGCAGATACGCAGTATTTT. The rearrangement links TRBV11-2 to TRBJ2-3; 8 positions match TRBD2. V shed 6 bases, J shed 4 bases, and the junction held 3 bases outside the gene matches. This CDR3 spans 13 amino acids. Looked up from germline, CDR1 is SGHAT and CDR2 is FQNNGV.

The chain carries TRBV29-1 and TRBJ2-2; 7 positions agree with TRBD1. Trimming at V came to 7 bases and at J to 7 bases, leaving 9 bases not matched to a gene. Germline-derived CDR1 and CDR2 are SQVTM and ANQGSEA. This CDR3 is 13 amino acids long. The CDR3 protein is CSATGVGGGELFF. DNA for the CDR3: TGCAGCGCTACAGGGGTTGGCGGCGGGGAGCTGTTTTTT.

This clone came up a few times. This rearrangement joins TRBV6-5 to TRBJ2-7; TRBD1 matches 7 bases. The CDR3 is 11 amino acids. V gave up 7 bases and J gave up 8 bases; unmatched junction bases: 5. Looked up from germline, CDR1 is MNHEY and CDR2 is SVGAGI. The CDR3 DNA reads TGTGCCAGCACCCAGGGGGTGCAGCAGTACTTC. Encoded protein: CASTQGVQQYF.

This clone showed up just a few times. This chain connects TRBV7-3 to TRBJ1-5; D remains ambiguous. CDR3 length equals 13 residues. The V gene's germline CDR1 is SGHTA and CDR2 FQGTGA. With 5 bases removed from V and 5 bases from J, the gap between germline ends came to 10 bases. The chain's CDR3 is CASSPQQDQPQHF. The DNA for the CDR3 is TGTGCCAGCAGCCCTCAGCAGGATCAGCCCCAGCATTTT.

V usage is TRBV2 and J usage is TRBJ2-5, with a possible D match to TRBD1 (5 bases). CDR1 is SNHLY and CDR2 is FYNNEI in the germline V gene. The CDR3 has 14 amino acids. V was clipped by 6 bases and J by 0 bases, with 11 bases between them. CDR3 amino acids: CASRAQGNQETQYF. The CDR3 region has the DNA TGTGCCAGCAGGGCTCAGGGAAACCAAGAGACCCAGTACTTC.

As DNA, the CDR3 is TGCAGCGTGGGCGTCGGGACAGGAACCTACGAGCAGTACTTC. Residues: CSVGVGTGTYEQYF. This chain joins TRBV29-1 and TRBJ2-7, with 8 bases lining up with TRBD1. There are 14 residues in the CDR3. Unmatched junction bases numbered 9, after V lost 6 bases and J lost 2 bases. CDR1 and CDR2 from the germline V gene are SQVTM and ANQGSEA.

J is TRBJ2-1 and V is TRBV5-1; 10 nucleotides agree with TRBD2. CDR1 and CDR2 from the germline V gene are SGHRS and YFSETQ. CDR3 size: 14 residues. The V segment lost 3 bases and the J segment 8 bases; nucleotides outside the gene matches: 5. CDR3 loop: CASSWPSGSDEQFF. Written as DNA, the CDR3 is TGCGCCAGCAGCTGGCCTAGCGGGAGTGATGAGCAGTTCTTC. The full variable domain, in which reference TRBV5-1 and TRBJ2-1 provide the parts outside the CDR3, is KAGVTQTPRYLIKTRGQQVTLSCSPISGHRSVSWYQQTPGQGLQFLFEYFSETQRNKGNFPGRFSGRQFSNSRSEMNVSTLELGDSALYLCASSWPSGSDEQFFGPGTRLTVL.

This chain uses TRBV6-5 with TRBJ1-2; a possible D gene is TRBD1 (5 bases). Germline V gene data show CDR1 as MNHEY and CDR2 as SVGAGI. Trimming took 6 bases from V and 2 from J, leaving 10 bases between them. The CDR3 has 13 amino acids. CDR3 sequence reads: CASSPTENYGYTF. In DNA form, the CDR3 reads TGTGCCAGCAGCCCGACAGAGAACTATGGCTACACCTTC.

V is TRBV28 and J is TRBJ1-2; tentatively, D is TRBD1 (6 bases). The CDR3 runs 15 residues. With 4 bases removed from V and 0 bases from J, the gap between germline ends came to 12 bases. Germline lookup yields CDR1 MDHEN and CDR2 SYDVKM. CDR3: CASSSLQGTNYGYTF. CDR3 coding DNA: TGTGCCAGCAGTTCACTACAGGGAACTAACTATGGCTACACCTTC.

The V gene is TRBV4-2, the J gene TRBJ2-7; D may be TRBD1 (6 bases). The CDR3 runs 12 residues. The germline gives CDR1 LGHNA, CDR2 YNFKEQ. V gave up 4 bases and J gave up 3 bases, with 7 bases separating them. The CDR3 DNA reads as TGTGCCAGCAGCCCACAGGGCTACGAGCAGTACTTC. Protein product: CASSPQGYEQYF.

The rearrangement uses TRBV11-2 and TRBJ2-1; D is perhaps TRBD1 (6 bases). With 1 base removed from V and 8 bases from J, the gap between germline ends came to 9 bases. This CDR3 comprises 13 residues. Germline assignment: CDR1 SGHAT and CDR2 FQNNGV. The CDR3 DNA is TGTGCCAGCAGCTTAGTCAGGGGAGATGAGCAGTTCTTC. This gives the protein CASSLVRGDEQFF.

This clone was seen just once. The chain couples TRBV5-1 to TRBJ1-4; 7 bases match TRBD1. Germline CDR1 is SGHRS and CDR2 is YFSETQ. The CDR3 extends over 15 amino acids. V trimming: 3 bases; J trimming: 0 bases; junction bases outside the gene matches: 2. The CDR3 nucleotides are TGCGCCAGCAGCTCAGGACAGGCAACTAATGAAAAACTGTTTTTT. Encoded protein: CASSSGQATNEKLFF.